One sample yielded the 7 T cell receptor beta chains listed below, sequenced in a study of blood T cell repertoires in COVID-19. TCRdb's table, derived via immunoSEQ multiplex PCR, lists solely in-frame clones and lacks some. Of about 220,000 clones listed, about 80% are singletons. Sequenced sample: peripheral blood. These receptor sequences come from a woman aged 25 to 39 who had recovered from COVID-19.

The chain employs TRBV4-2 and TRBJ2-7; 7 bases align to TRBD2. J gave up 1 base and V 0 bases, and 3 bases lay outside the gene matches. The CDR3 runs to 15 residues. Germline values: CDR1 LGHNA, CDR2 YNFKEQ. The CDR3 region is CASSQETGGSYEQYF. The CDR3 DNA reads as TGTGCCAGCAGCCAAGAGACGGGAGGTTCCTACGAGCAGTACTTC.

The rearrangement uses TRBV7-9 and TRBJ2-5; D possibly corresponds to TRBD2 (5 bases). V was shortened by 7 bases and J by 5 bases, with 17 bases between the two germline ends. This CDR3 is 14 amino acids long. Germline CDR1 reads SEHNR; CDR2 reads FQNEAQ (reference sequence). This chain's CDR3 is CASTPSQIGETQYF. The DNA of the CDR3 is TGTGCCAGCACCCCTAGCCAAATCGGTGAGACCCAGTACTTC.

The V call is TRBV28, the J call TRBJ1-5; TRBD1 aligns across 7 bases. CDR1 is MDHEN, CDR2 SYDVKM, per germline. The V segment lost 5 bases and the J segment 0 bases; nucleotides outside the gene matches: 16. The CDR3 length is 19 residues. The CDR3 DNA is TGTGCCAGCAGTGACCCTTGGGGGACAGCTCCTTATAGCAATCAGCCCCAGCATTTT. The encoded protein is CASSDPWGTAPYSNQPQHF.

The V gene is TRBV28, the J gene TRBJ2-7; D is perhaps TRBD1 (5 bases). The CDR3 sequence is 15 residues long. V shed 1 base and J shed 2 bases, with 12 bases lying between them. The V gene's germline CDR1 is MDHEN and CDR2 SYDVKM. CDR3 coding DNA: TGTGCCAGCAGTTTATATCAGGGTCCCCCCTACGAGCAGTACTTC. Its translation is CASSLYQGPPYEQYF. Full variable domain (outside the CDR3, taken from reference TRBV28 and TRBJ2-7): DVKVTQSSRYLVKRTGEKVFLECVQDMDHENMFWYRQDPGLGLRLIYFSYDVKMKEKGDIPEGYSVSREKKERFSLILESASTNQTSMYLCASSLYQGPPYEQYFGPGTRLTVT.

This rearrangement joins TRBV2 to TRBJ2-5, with no clear D. The CDR3 totals 14 residues. Germline V gives CDR1 SNHLY, CDR2 FYNNEI. The ends were cut back, 2 bases at V and 1 base at J, with 8 bases in the middle. For the CDR3, the DNA is TGTGCCAGCAGTGAACAGTGGCTCCAAGAGACCCAGTACTTC. Amino acids: CASSEQWLQETQYF. The entire variable domain, with the rest obtained from reference TRBV2 and TRBJ2-5, is as follows: EPEVTQTPSHQVTQMGQEVILRCVPISNHLYFYWYRQILGQKVEFLVSFYNNEISEKSEIFDDQFSVERPDGSNFTLKIRSTKLEDSAMYFCASSEQWLQETQYFGPGTRLLVL.

The chain links TRBV2 to TRBJ1-2; 8 positions match TRBD1. Germline lookup yields CDR1 SNHLY and CDR2 FYNNEI. With V trimmed by 6 bases and J by 1 base, 10 bases remained unmatched. There are 16 residues in the CDR3. CDR3 in DNA: TGTGCCAGCAGGGACAGGGCCTACCTTCTTAACTATGGCTACACCTTC. The encoded protein is CASRDRAYLLNYGYTF.

This clone was observed a handful of times. The genes are TRBV23-1 and TRBJ2-7, with TRBD1 identical over 9 bases. TRBV23-1 is marked as an open reading frame, function uncertain. The CDR3 covers 16 residues. Germline trimming cut 0 bases from V and 2 bases from J; bases unmatched to any gene: 5. This chain's CDR3 is CASSQSWGQGTYEQYF. The CDR3 DNA reads as TGCGCCAGCAGTCAATCGTGGGGACAGGGAACCTACGAGCAGTACTTC.